The 6 T cell receptor beta chains presented below share a single source sample, sequenced in a study of patients and donors after allogeneic stem cell transplantation. Each CDR3 protein is one row after TCRdb ran MiXCR on the RT-PCR reads. The data contain 190,000 or so distinct CDR3 sequences, around two fifths of them singletons. Sequencing input: blood, either unsorted or a sorted T cell fraction (not recorded which). These receptors came from a human donor who was either an allogeneic HSCT recipient or a stem cell or donor lymphocyte infusion donor (not recorded which). It is not recorded whose cells these are; they may come from a transplant donor.

This sequence joins TRBV28 and TRBJ2-3; 7 nucleotides line up with TRBD2. The trim removed 5 bases at V and 0 bases at J, leaving 5 bases unmatched. Germline CDR1 is MDHEN and CDR2 is SYDVKM. CDR3 length: 15 amino acids. CDR3 region: CASSGTTFSTDTQYF. The CDR3 nucleotides are TGTGCCAGCAGTGGGACTACCTTTAGCACAGATACGCAGTATTTT.

V is TRBV29-1 and J is TRBJ2-7; D is possibly TRBD2 (5 bases). Trimming took off 7 bases at V and 2 bases at J, with 12 bases between the two ends. The CDR3 contains 12 residues. Per the germline V gene, CDR1 is SQVTM and CDR2 is ANQGSEA. CDR3 sequence reads: CSAYGITYEQYF. In nucleotides, the CDR3 is TGCAGCGCTTACGGGATCACCTACGAGCAGTACTTC.

The chain joins TRBV10-3 to TRBJ1-1; 7 positions agree with TRBD1. Germline lookup yields CDR1 ENHRY and CDR2 SYGVKD. Trimming at V came to 6 bases and at J to 7 bases, leaving 8 bases not matched to a gene. The CDR3 is 13 amino acids. As DNA, the CDR3 is TGTGCCATCAGGGGGCAGGGGGACAGTGAAGCTTTCTTT. It translates to CAIRGQGDSEAFF.

This clonotype has just a few counts. The rearrangement links TRBV28 to TRBJ2-7; D might be TRBD1 (5 bases). Germline loops: CDR1 MDHEN, CDR2 SYDVKM. Trimming removed 7 bases from V and 2 bases from J, with 12 bases in between. The CDR3 spans 13 residues. The CDR3 DNA is TGTGCCAGCACCCTGGACACAACCTACGAGCAGTACTTC. This sequence encodes CASTLDTTYEQYF.

J is TRBJ2-3 and V is TRBV4-3; a possible D gene is TRBD1 (6 bases). Germline CDR1 reads LGHNA; CDR2 reads YSLEER. The CDR3 is made up of 12 amino acids. V was trimmed by 6 bases and J by 4 bases, leaving 8 bases between them. The DNA for the CDR3 is TGCGCCAGCAGGGACAGCGCAGATACGCAGTATTTT. It is translated as CASRDSADTQYF.

The table lists this clonotype with a few counts. J is TRBJ1-1 and V is TRBV9, with unresolved D. Germline CDR1 reads SGDLS; CDR2 reads YYNGEE. V shed 5 bases and J shed 5 bases, with 16 bases lying between them. The CDR3 length is 14 residues. The DNA of the CDR3 is TGTGCCAGCAGTTTTTCCTTGTGGGGAACTGAAGCTTTCTTT. It is translated as CASSFSLWGTEAFF.